This TCR beta chain was found in a study of cytomegalovirus exposure and HLA in healthy donors. Study results and caveats: The study listed roughly 160 cytomegalovirus-associated TCR beta chains. The CMV antigen specificity of three CMV-associated chains was confirmed through in vitro analysis. Most CMV-associated TCR beta chains appeared HLA-restricted in a later analysis. Segments of the TCR beta V type were, in most cases, productive about 90% or about 30% of the time in an earlier analysis.

The study ran its PCR with 60 Vbeta and 13 Jbeta primers. Assay used: immunoSEQ multiplex PCR; TCRdb lists only in-frame clones, some missing. The data show 88,000 or so clones, around 62% seen once. Comment on this clone: The antigen is unknown.

The germline V gene has CDR1 LGHNT and CDR2 FRNRAP. This CDR3 has 19 amino acids. With 6 bases clipped from V and 0 bases from J, the junction kept 17 bases outside the gene matches. The receptor's source is a male donor in good health and CMV-seropositive. Specimen: PBMCs. This chain connects TRBV12-5 to TRBJ2-1; 7 positions agree with TRBD1. The CDR3 nucleotides are TGTGCTAGTGGCCGGGACAGTTTATCTAGTCAGAGCTCCTACAATGAGCAGTTCTTC. Its protein product is CASGRDSLSSQSSYNEQFF.